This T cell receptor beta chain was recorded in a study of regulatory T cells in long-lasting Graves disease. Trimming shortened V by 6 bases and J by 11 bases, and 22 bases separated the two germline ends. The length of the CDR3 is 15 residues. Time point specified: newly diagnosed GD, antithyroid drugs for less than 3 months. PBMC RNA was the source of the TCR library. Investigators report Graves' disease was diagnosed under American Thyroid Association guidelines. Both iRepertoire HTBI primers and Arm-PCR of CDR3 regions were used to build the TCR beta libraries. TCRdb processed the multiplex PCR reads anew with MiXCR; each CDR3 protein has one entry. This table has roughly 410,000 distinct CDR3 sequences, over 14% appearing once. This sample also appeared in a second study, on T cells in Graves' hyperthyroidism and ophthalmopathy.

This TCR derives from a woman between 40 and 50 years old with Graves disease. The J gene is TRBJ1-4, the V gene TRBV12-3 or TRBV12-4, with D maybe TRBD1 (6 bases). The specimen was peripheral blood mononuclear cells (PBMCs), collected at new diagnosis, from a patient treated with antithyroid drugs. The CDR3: CASSPDAGAPGKLFF. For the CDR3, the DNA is TGTGCCAGCAGCCCGGATGCGGGGGCGCCTGGGAAACTGTTTTTT.